The text below deals with one T cell receptor (beta chain). The antigen remains unidentified. The data were taken from a study of shared clonotypes between healthy human individuals. Study conclusions and caveats: The four-donor shared clonotypes exceeded non-shared clonotypes in generation probability, with non-shared ones scoring lower. Researchers sampled blood only, noting tissue repertoires likely differ.

The CDR3 length is 13 residues. V was trimmed by 4 bases and J by 0 bases, leaving 7 bases between them. The V gene's germline CDR1 is SGHRS and CDR2 YFSETQ. TCRdb's table, derived via immunoSEQ multiplex PCR, lists solely in-frame clones and lacks some. The sample contains approximately 2,300,000 clones, less than 95% of which appear only once. Sequencing was done on a sample of naive CD4+ T cells from PBMCs. Subset given: CD45RA+ positively selected. The chain links TRBV5-1 to TRBJ1-1; D is unclear. The source of this sequence is a young man in good health. Some clones in this sample may be carry-over from other donors' samples. The CDR3, as DNA: TGCGCCAGCAGCGCCGGACTGAACACTGAAGCTTTCTTT. Protein: CASSAGLNTEAFF.